This T cell receptor beta chain was captured in a study of cytomegalovirus exposure and HLA in healthy donors. Background on the study: It was reported in a later analysis that the same platform had been used for the 90 to 150 validation repertoires as for the roughly 710 first-cohort repertoires.

The V end lost 0 bases, the J end lost 2 bases, and 9 bases lay between the germline ends. The CDR3 runs 14 residues. The germline V gene encodes CDR1 SGHRS and CDR2 YFSETQ. Clones were read by immunoSEQ multiplex PCR, and TCRdb kept only the in-frame ones, dropping some. This table holds some 150,000 clones, less than 90% found once. Concerning this clone itself: Its antigen remains unknown.

Study-wide points: Specificity for CMV antigens was confirmed in vitro for a few of the CMV-associated chains.

The sample comprised PBMCs. The chain couples TRBV5-1 to TRBJ2-7; D not certain. The clonotype comes from a man between 18 and 35 years old in good health and CMV-seropositive. The CDR3 DNA is TGCGCCAGCAGCTTGGAATCCAGGACCTACGAGCAGTACTTC. This gives the protein CASSLESRTYEQYF. The variable domain in full, with the rest retrieved from reference TRBV5-1 and TRBJ2-7, is KAGVTQTPRYLIKTRGQQVTLSCSPISGHRSVSWYQQTPGQGLQFLFEYFSETQRNKGNFPGRFSGRQFSNSRSEMNVSTLELGDSALYLCASSLESRTYEQYFGPGTRLTVT.